This TCR beta chain was captured in a study of T cell clonotyping in hematopoietic cell transplantation. Regarding the study as a whole: Broader posttransplant TCR repertoire diversity was predicted by graft donor and pretransplant recipient Inverse Simpson Index values.

TCRdb's table, derived via immunoSEQ multiplex PCR, lists solely in-frame clones and lacks some. There are about 69,000 clones in the sample; 90% to 97% occur only once, and under 2% lies in the top ten. The CDR3 loop spans 14 amino acids. With 3 bases removed from V and 4 bases from J, the gap between germline ends came to 12 bases. Germline assignment: CDR1 SGHVS and CDR2 FQNEAQ. With respect to this clone: What it binds is not known.

The time point denotes: recipient sample about 28 days before transplant, after cytoreduction. The chain couples TRBV7-8 to TRBJ1-2; D might be TRBD1 (5 bases). This sequence was found in a woman aged 45-65 years with acute myeloid leukemia. Some clones in this sample may be carry-over from other donors' samples. The sequencing here drew on peripheral blood mononuclear cells, taken before stem cell transplant. CDR3 sequence: CASSFSGTVYGYTF. The CDR3 DNA reads as TGTGCCAGCAGCTTCTCCGGGACGGTCTATGGCTACACCTTC.